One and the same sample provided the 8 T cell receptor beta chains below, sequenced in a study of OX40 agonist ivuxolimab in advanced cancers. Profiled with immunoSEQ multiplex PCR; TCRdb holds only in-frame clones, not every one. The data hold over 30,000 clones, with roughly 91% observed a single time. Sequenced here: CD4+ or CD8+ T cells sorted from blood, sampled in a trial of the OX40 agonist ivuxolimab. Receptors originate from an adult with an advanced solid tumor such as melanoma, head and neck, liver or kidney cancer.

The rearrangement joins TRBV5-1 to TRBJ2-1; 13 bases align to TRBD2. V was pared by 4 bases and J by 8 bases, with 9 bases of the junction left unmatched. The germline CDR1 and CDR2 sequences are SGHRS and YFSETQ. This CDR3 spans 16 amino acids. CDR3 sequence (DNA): TGCGCCAGCAGCCCCCGGACTAGCGGGAGCCTCTATGAGCAGTTCTTC. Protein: CASSPRTSGSLYEQFF.

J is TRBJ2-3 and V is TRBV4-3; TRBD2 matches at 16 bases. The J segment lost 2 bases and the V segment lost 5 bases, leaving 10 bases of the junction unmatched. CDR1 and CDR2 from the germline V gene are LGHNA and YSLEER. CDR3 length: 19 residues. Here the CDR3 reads CASSSPGLAGGSSTDTQYF. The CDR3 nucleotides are TGCGCCAGCAGCTCACCGGGACTAGCGGGGGGGTCATCCACAGATACGCAGTATTTT.

The CDR3 nucleotides read TGTGCCAGCAGCTTAGCGGGCGAGACCACTGAAGCTTTCTTT. Its protein product is CASSLAGETTEAFF. The chain is built from TRBV7-8 and TRBJ1-1; D ambiguous. Germline assignment: CDR1 SGHVS and CDR2 FQNEAQ. This CDR3 comprises 14 residues. The ends were cut back, 0 bases at V and 4 bases at J, with 9 bases in the middle.

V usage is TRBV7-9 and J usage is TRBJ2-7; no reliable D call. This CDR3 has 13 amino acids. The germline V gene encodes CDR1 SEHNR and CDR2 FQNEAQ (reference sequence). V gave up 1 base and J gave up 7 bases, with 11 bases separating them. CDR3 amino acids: CASSLGPLEEQYF. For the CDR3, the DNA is TGTGCCAGCAGCTTAGGTCCGCTGGAAGAGCAGTACTTC.

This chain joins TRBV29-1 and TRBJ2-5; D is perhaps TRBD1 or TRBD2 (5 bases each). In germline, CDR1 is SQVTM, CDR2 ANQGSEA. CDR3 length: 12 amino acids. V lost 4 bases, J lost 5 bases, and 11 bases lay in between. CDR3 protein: CSVVGREETQYF. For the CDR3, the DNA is TGCAGCGTTGTAGGCAGGGAGGAGACCCAGTACTTC.

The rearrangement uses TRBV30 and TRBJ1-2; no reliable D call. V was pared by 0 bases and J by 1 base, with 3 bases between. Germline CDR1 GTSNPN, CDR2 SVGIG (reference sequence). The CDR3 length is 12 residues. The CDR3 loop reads CAWSVINYGYTF. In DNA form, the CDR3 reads TGTGCCTGGAGTGTAATTAACTATGGCTACACCTTC.

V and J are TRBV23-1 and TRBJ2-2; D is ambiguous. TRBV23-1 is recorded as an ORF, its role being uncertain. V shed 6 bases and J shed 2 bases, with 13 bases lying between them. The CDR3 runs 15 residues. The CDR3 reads CASRHEQRNTGELFF. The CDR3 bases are TGCGCCAGCAGGCATGAACAGAGAAACACCGGGGAGCTGTTTTTT.

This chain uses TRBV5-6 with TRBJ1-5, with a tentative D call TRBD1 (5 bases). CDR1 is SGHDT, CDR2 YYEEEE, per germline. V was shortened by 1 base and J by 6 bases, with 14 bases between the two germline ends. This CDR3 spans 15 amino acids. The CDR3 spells CASSLTGGMSQPQHF. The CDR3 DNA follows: TGTGCCAGCAGCTTGACTGGGGGGATGAGTCAGCCCCAGCATTTT.